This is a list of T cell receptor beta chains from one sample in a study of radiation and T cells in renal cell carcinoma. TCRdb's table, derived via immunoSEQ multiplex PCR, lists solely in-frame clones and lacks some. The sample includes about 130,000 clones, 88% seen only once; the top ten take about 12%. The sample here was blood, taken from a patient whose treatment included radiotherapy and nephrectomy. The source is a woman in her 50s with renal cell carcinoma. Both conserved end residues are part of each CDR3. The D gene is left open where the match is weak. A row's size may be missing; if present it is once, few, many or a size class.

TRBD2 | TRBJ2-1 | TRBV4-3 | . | CASSQEWTSGGTYDEQFF | TGCGCCAGCAGCCAAGAGTGGACTAGCGGGGGGACATACGATGAGCAGTTCTTC
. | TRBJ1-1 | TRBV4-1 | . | CASSQYWGGRFEAFF | TGCGCCAGCAGCCAGTACTGGGGGGGACGGTTCGAAGCTTTCTTT
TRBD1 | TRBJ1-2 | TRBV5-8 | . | CASSSPRGARYGYTF | TGTGCCAGCAGCTCACCCAGGGGGGCGCGTTATGGCTACACCTTC
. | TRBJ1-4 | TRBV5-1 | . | CASSPGQPYEKLFF | TGCGCCAGCAGCCCAGGACAGCCCTATGAAAAACTGTTTTTT
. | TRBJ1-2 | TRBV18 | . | CASSPDPENYGYTF | TGTGCCAGCTCACCGGACCCTGAAAACTATGGCTACACCTTC
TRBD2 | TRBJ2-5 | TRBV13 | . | CASSPTGVAGAETQYF | TGTGCCAGCAGCCCGACCGGGGTAGCGGGGGCGGAGACCCAGTACTTC
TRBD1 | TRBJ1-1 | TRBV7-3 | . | CASSFSGGDTEAFF | TGTGCCAGCAGCTTCTCAGGGGGCGACACTGAAGCTTTCTTT
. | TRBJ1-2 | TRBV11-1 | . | CASSFFSGDGYTF | TGTGCCAGCAGCTTTTTTTCTGGGGATGGCTACACCTTC
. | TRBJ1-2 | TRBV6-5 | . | CASTSEEIYGYTF | TGTGCCAGCACCTCAGAGGAGATCTATGGCTACACCTTC
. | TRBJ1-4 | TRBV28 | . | CASSLGSSTTNEKLFF | TGTGCCAGCAGTTTGGGCAGCTCGACAACTAATGAAAAACTGTTTTTT
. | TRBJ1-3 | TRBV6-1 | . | CASSATGIFGNTIYF | TGTGCCAGCAGCGCCACAGGGATTTTTGGAAACACCATATATTTT
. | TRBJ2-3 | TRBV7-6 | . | CASSRNVDTQYF | TGTGCCAGCAGCCGAAATGTGGATACGCAGTATTTT
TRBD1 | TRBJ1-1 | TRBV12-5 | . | CASGLGQGRNTEAFF | TGTGCTAGTGGTTTGGGACAGGGGAGGAACACTGAAGCTTTCTTT
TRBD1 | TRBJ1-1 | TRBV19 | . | CASSIRTGATEAFF | TGTGCCAGTAGTATCCGGACAGGCGCCACTGAAGCTTTCTTT
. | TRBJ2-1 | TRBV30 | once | CAWSTLGDRGRLTEQFF | TGTGCCTGGAGTACACTCGGCGACCGGGGACGACTTACGGAGCAGTTCTTC
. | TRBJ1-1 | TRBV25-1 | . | CASSETGFPEAFF | TGTGCCAGCAGTGAAACAGGGTTCCCTGAAGCTTTCTTT
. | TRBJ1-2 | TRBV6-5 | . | CASSGSRAGYGYTF | TGTGCCAGCAGCGGATCCAGGGCGGGCTATGGCTACACCTTC
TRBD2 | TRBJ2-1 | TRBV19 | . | CASSPLTSGFYNEQFF | TGTGCCAGTAGTCCATTGACTAGCGGATTCTACAATGAGCAGTTCTTC
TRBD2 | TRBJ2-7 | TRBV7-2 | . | CASSSRPGGPISSSEQYF | TGTGCCAGCAGCTCCAGACCGGGGGGGCCGATCTCATCGAGCGAGCAGTACTTC
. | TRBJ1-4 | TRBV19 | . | CASSALQGTNEKLFF | TGTGCCAGTAGTGCTTTACAGGGCACTAATGAAAAACTGTTTTTT
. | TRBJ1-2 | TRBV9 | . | CASSTGGANGYTF | TGTGCCAGCAGCACCGGGGGGGCTAATGGCTACACCTTC
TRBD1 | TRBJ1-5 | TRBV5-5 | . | CASSLHTPGQYNQPQHF | TGTGCCAGCAGCTTACATACTCCGGGACAGTACAATCAGCCCCAGCATTTT
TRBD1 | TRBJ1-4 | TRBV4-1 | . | CASSQGQGLEKLFF | TGCGCCAGCAGCCAAGGACAGGGACTGGAAAAACTGTTTTTT
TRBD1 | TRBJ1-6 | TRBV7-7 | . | CASSSDPRDRVRGRSPLHF | TGTGCTAGCAGCTCCGACCCCCGGGACAGGGTCCGTGGTCGGTCACCCCTCCACTTT
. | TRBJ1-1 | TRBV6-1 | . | CASSEWQGNTEAFF | TGTGCCAGCAGTGAATGGCAGGGGAACACTGAAGCTTTCTTT
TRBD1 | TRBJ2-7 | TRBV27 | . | CASSPGTGGYEQYF | TGTGCCAGCAGTCCCGGGACAGGAGGGTACGAGCAGTACTTC
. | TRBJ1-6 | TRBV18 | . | CASSPTPGGSSPLHF | TGTGCCAGCTCACCGACTCCGGGGGGGAGTTCACCCCTCCACTTT
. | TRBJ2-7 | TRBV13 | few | CASSETGEQYF | TGTGCCAGCAGCGAAACAGGGGAGCAGTACTTC
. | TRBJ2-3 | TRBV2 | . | CASSWSGVSSTDTQYF | TGTGCCAGCAGTTGGTCAGGGGTCTCTAGCACAGATACGCAGTATTTT
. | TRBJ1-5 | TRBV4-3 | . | CASSQDLRNQPQHF | TGCGCCAGCAGCCAAGATCTTAGAAATCAGCCCCAGCATTTT
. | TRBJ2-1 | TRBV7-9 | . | CASSYRDRSNEQFF | TGTGCCAGCAGCTACCGGGACCGGTCGAATGAGCAGTTCTTC
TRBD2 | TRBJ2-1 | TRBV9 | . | CASSVAPLAGAYNEQFF | TGTGCCAGCAGCGTAGCCCCACTAGCGGGGGCCTACAATGAGCAGTTCTTC
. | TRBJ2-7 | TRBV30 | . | CAWSVLRFFQGSRPIPTEQYF | TGTGCCTGGAGTGTACTGCGCTTTTTTCAAGGGTCGCGACCAATCCCAACCGAGCAGTACTTC
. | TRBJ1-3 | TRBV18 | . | CASSPVSGNTIYF | TGTGCCAGCTCACCAGTGAGTGGAAACACCATATATTTT
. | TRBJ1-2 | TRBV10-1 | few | CASSENRDYGYTF | TGCGCCAGCAGTGAAAACAGGGACTATGGCTACACCTTC
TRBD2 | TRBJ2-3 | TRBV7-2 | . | CASSLGAGGLSTDTQYF | TGTGCCAGCAGCTTAGGGGCGGGGGGGCTGAGCACAGATACGCAGTATTTT
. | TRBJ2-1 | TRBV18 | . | CASSPPPGSSYNEQFF | TGTGCCAGCTCACCCCCCCCAGGGAGCTCCTACAATGAGCAGTTCTTC
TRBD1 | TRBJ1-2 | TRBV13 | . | CASSPDRPYGYTF | TGTGCCAGCAGCCCGGACAGGCCCTATGGCTACACCTTC
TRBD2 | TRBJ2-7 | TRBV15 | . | CATSRGLAGTYEQYF | TGTGCCACCAGCAGAGGGTTAGCGGGGACCTACGAGCAGTACTTC
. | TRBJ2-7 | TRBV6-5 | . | CASLQDNYEQYF | TGTGCCAGCTTGCAGGATAACTACGAGCAGTACTTC
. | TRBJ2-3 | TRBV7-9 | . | CASSLATGPMTPGF | TGTGCCAGCAGCTTAGCCACGGGGCCCATGACCCCCGGTTTT
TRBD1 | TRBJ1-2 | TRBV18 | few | CASSYTRTGDGYTF | TGTGCCAGCTCCTATACGCGGACAGGCGATGGCTACACCTTC
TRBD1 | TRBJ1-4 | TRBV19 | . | CASSIEVSGQGYEKLFF | TGTGCCAGTAGTATAGAAGTTTCGGGACAGGGTTATGAAAAACTGTTTTTT
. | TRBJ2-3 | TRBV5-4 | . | CASSLAGPTSTDTQYF | TGTGCCAGCAGCTTGGCCGGGCCAACTAGCACAGATACGCAGTATTTT
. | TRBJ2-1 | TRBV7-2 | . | CASREQGRGNEQFF | TGTGCCAGCAGGGAGCAGGGGAGGGGGAATGAGCAGTTCTTC
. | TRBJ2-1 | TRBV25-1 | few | CASSEYSGGGEQFF | TGTGCCAGCAGTGAATATTCAGGGGGAGGAGAGCAGTTCTTC
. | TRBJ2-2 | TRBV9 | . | CASSHRAPNTGELFF | TGTGCCAGCAGCCACCGGGCCCCGAACACCGGGGAGCTGTTTTTT
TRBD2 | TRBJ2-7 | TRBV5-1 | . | CASSPAYGGALDSYEQYF | TGCGCCAGCTCCCCGGCGTACGGGGGGGCGTTGGATTCCTACGAGCAGTACTTC
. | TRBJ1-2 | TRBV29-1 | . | CSVGSDGYTF | TGCAGCGTTGGGTCCGATGGCTACACCTTC
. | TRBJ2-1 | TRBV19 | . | CASRGTANNEQFF | TGTGCCAGCCGGGGGACAGCCAACAATGAGCAGTTCTTC
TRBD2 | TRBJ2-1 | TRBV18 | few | CASSPRTSGGLVPEQFF | TGTGCCAGCTCACCACGGACTAGCGGGGGGTTGGTTCCAGAGCAGTTCTTC
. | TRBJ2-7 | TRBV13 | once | CASSQWGVTYEQYF | TGTGCCAGCAGCCAATGGGGAGTGACATACGAGCAGTACTTC
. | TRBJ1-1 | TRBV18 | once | CASSREGGEGTEAFF | TGTGCCAGCTCTCGGGAGGGGGGTGAGGGCACTGAAGCTTTCTTT
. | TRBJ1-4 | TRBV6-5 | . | CASSYSAGGKLFF | TGTGCCAGCAGTTACTCGGCGGGCGGAAAACTGTTTTTT
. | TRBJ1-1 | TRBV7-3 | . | CASSPGPLPPEAFF | TGTGCCAGCAGCCCCGGCCCTCTTCCCCCTGAAGCTTTCTTT
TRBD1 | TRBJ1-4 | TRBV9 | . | CASSGERTGTEKLFF | TGTGCCAGCAGCGGCGAAAGGACAGGGACTGAAAAACTGTTTTTT
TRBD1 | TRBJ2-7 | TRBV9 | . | CASSPPGTAFYEQYF | TGTGCCAGCAGCCCGCCCGGGACAGCTTTTTACGAGCAGTACTTC
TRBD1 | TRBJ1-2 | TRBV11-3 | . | CASSLGGQTGDYGYTF | TGTGCCAGCAGCTTAGGGGGACAGACAGGGGACTATGGCTACACCTTC
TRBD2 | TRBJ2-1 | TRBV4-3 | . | CASSPLLAGGPRDEQFF | TGCGCCAGCAGCCCTCTCCTGGCGGGGGGGCCCCGCGATGAGCAGTTCTTC
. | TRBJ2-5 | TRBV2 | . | CASREGRGGGRETQYF | TGTGCCAGCAGGGAGGGCAGGGGCGGTGGTCGAGAGACCCAGTACTTC